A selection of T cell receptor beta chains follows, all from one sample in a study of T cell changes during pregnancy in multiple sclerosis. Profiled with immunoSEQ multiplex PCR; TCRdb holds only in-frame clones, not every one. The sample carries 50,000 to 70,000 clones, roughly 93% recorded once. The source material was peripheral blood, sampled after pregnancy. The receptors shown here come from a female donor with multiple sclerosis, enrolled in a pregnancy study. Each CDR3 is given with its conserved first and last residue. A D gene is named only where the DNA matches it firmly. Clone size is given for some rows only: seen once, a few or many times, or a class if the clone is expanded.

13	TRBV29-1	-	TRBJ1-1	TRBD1	TGCAGCGTTGACAGGGGGCTTGACACTGAAGCTTTCTTT	CSVDRGLDTEAFF
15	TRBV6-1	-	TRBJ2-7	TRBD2	TGTGCCAGCGACGATTTTAGCGGGAGCTCTTACGAGCAGTACTTC	CASDDFSGSSYEQYF
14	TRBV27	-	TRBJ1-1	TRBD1	TGTGCCAGCAGTTGGGACAGGGGGCGAACTGAAGCTTTCTTT	CASSWDRGRTEAFF
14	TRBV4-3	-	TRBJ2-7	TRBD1	TGCGCCAGCAGCCAGGACAGGGGACCCTACGAGCAGTACTTC	CASSQDRGPYEQYF
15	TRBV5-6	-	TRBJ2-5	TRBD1	TGTGCCAGCAGCTGGCTGGACAGGTCGGGGGAGACCCAGTACTTC	CASSWLDRSGETQYF
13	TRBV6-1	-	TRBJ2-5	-	TGTGCCAGCAGGTCAGGGGACCAAGAGACCCAGTACTTC	CASRSGDQETQYF
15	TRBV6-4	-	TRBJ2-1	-	TGTGCCAGCAGTGACTCGTGGTCTAGATACAATGAGCAGTTCTTC	CASSDSWSRYNEQFF
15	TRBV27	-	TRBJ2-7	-	TGTGCCAGCAGTCCCCTCCCGGACTCAACCTACGAGCAGTACTTC	CASSPLPDSTYEQYF
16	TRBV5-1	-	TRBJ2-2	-	TGCGCCAGCAGCTCGAGCGGACAGAAGAACACCGGGGAGCTGTTTTTT	CASSSSGQKNTGELFF
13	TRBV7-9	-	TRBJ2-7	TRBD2	TGTGCCAGCAGCCCGCGGGAAGCGGGGGAGCAGTACTTC	CASSPREAGEQYF
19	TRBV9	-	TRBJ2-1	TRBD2	TGTGCCAGCAGCGTAGCAAGGCTAGCGGGCGCCACCCTATACAATGAGCAGTTCTTC	CASSVARLAGATLYNEQFF
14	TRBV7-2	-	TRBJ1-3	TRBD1	TGTGCCAGTGGACAGGGTAGCTCTGGAAACACCATATATTTT	CASGQGSSGNTIYF
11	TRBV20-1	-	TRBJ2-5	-	TGCAGTTTTAGCGACCAAGAGACCCAGTACTTC	CSFSDQETQYF
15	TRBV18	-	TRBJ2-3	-	TGTGCCAGCTCACCAGCCGGGGGGCCCACAGATACGCAGTATTTT	CASSPAGGPTDTQYF
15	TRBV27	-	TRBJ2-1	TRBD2	TGTGCCAGCAGCCCTCTTAGCGGGAGGGCGGGTGAGCAGTTCTTC	CASSPLSGRAGEQFF
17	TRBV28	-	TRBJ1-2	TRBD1	TGTGCCAGCAGGCCCGTCGCTGCAGGGGGCGCGAACTATGGCTACACCTTC	CASRPVAAGGANYGYTF
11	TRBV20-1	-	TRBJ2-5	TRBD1	TGCAGTGGAACAGGGGGGGAGACCCAGTACTTC	CSGTGGETQYF
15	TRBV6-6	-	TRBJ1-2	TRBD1	TGTGCCAGCAGTCAGGGGGAATTGGCTAACTATGGCTACACCTTC	CASSQGELANYGYTF
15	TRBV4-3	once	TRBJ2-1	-	TGCGCCAGCAGCCAAGATTCTGGCGGGTACAATGAGCAGTTCTTC	CASSQDSGGYNEQFF
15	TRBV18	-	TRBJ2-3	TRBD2	TGTGCCAGCTCACGGGACTATTCTAACACAGATACGCAGTATTTT	CASSRDYSNTDTQYF
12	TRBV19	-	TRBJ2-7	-	TGTGCCAGTAGTTTCAGGGGAAAAGAGCAGTACTTC	CASSFRGKEQYF
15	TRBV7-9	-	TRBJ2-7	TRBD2	TGTGCCAGCAGCTTATGGTCTAGCGGGAGCTACGAGCAGTACTTC	CASSLWSSGSYEQYF